The 2 T cell receptor beta chains in this list originate from one sample, sequenced in a study of neurological immune-mediated disorders. Stated time point: longitudinal time-point 2. Each CDR3 protein is one row after TCRdb ran MiXCR on the 5' RACE reads. Of about 80,000 distinct CDR3 sequences in the sample, approximately 5.8% are singletons; the top ten hold over 7%. Sequencing was performed on PBMCs. These receptors were obtained from a woman aged 55-69 years with multiple sclerosis.

This clonotype showed up many times. The rearrangement links TRBV5-1 to TRBJ2-7; D might be TRBD2 (5 bases). This CDR3 spans 14 amino acids. The germline gives CDR1 SGHRS, CDR2 YFSETQ. Trimming removed 2 bases from V and 1 base from J, with 10 bases in between. The CDR3 sequence: CASSFAGESYEQYF. The CDR3 bases are TGCGCCAGCAGCTTCGCTGGGGAGTCCTACGAGCAGTACTTC.

This clonotype showed up many times. The chain uses TRBV7-9 and TRBJ2-1; D is perhaps TRBD2 (6 bases). Between the trimmed V and J ends, which lost 5 bases and 7 bases, there was a span of 12 bases. Germline V gene lookup returns CDR1 SEHNR and CDR2 FQNEAQ (reference sequence). The CDR3 length is 13 residues. Here the CDR3 DNA reads TGTGCCAGCAGCGACGGGGGAACTAATGAGCAGTTCTTC. Translating gives CASSDGGTNEQFF.